This TCR beta chain emerged from a study of CD8+CD57+ T cells in acquired aplastic anemia. Study at large: The average for DNA from sorted CD4+ and CD8+ cells was roughly 3 ug.

Concerning this clonotype: The antigen is unknown.

Researchers used genomic DNA as the template to profile TCR beta VDJ and CDR3. TCRdb fed the reads into MiXCR, producing one record per CDR3 protein. The sample has some 410,000 distinct CDR3 sequences; 55% to 75% are singletons. The study's findings and limits: Researchers reported that CD8+ Simpson's diversity was not significantly different in patients versus controls.

The CDR3 is 12 amino acids. The J segment lost 6 bases and the V segment lost 6 bases, leaving 4 bases of the junction unmatched. The germline gives CDR1 SGHTA, CDR2 FQGTGA. Sequenced material: sorted CD4+, CD8+, or CD8+CD57+ T cells (not recorded which) from PBMCs. The receptor was derived from a human donor in good health, serving as a control. The chain links TRBV7-3 to TRBJ2-7, with 8 bases that match TRBD2. CDR3 amino acids: CASRLAGTEQYF. The CDR3 nucleotides read TGTGCCAGCAGATTAGCGGGGACCGAGCAGTACTTC.